Presented here are 14 T cell receptor beta chains from one specimen sequenced in a study of blood T cells in healthy people across ages. PCR was performed a second time for about 7 to 12 cycles using a sample-barcoded 5' primer and a J-beta primer mix. TCRdb analysed the 5' RACE reads with MiXCR anew, one entry per CDR3 protein. The table records 980,000 or so distinct CDR3 sequences, 40% to 60% of them present only once. The sequenced sample was blood. These receptors were taken from a man aged 25 to 40 in good health.

This clonotype came up a few times. The chain couples TRBV4-1 to TRBJ2-7; the match to TRBD1 covers 7 bases. The CDR3 spans 14 residues. Trimming at V came to 2 bases and at J to 5 bases, leaving 6 bases not matched to a gene. Germline-derived CDR1 and CDR2 are MGHRA and YSYEKL. The CDR3 reads CASSQPLTGHEQYF. The CDR3 bases are TGCGCCAGCAGCCAACCTTTGACAGGGCACGAGCAGTACTTC.

The chain is built from TRBV3-1 and TRBJ2-5; D is perhaps TRBD2 (5 bases). Matching the DNA end better, TRBJ2-7 makes the J call doubtful. CDR1 is LGHDT, CDR2 YNNKEL, per germline (reference sequence). This CDR3 comprises 16 residues. CDR3 DNA: TGTGCCAGCAGCCAAGGATCATTGAGGGCCGCCTACGAGCAGTACTTC. Protein: CASSQGSLRAAYEQYF.

This clonotype has more than one count but fewer than ten. This rearrangement joins TRBV29-1 to TRBJ1-5, with no clear D. CDR1 and CDR2 (germline): SQVTM, ANQGSEA. V was trimmed by 4 bases and J by 1 base, leaving 11 bases between them. The CDR3 consists of 14 residues. CDR3 sequence reads: CSVGGTGSNQPQHF. For the CDR3, the DNA is TGCAGCGTTGGGGGTACGGGGAGCAATCAGCCCCAGCATTTT.

V is TRBV11-3 and J is TRBJ2-1, with a weak D call TRBD1 (5 bases). V shed 5 bases and J shed 13 bases, with 18 bases lying between them. The CDR3 is 13 amino acids. Germline V gene sequence: CDR1 SGHNT, CDR2 YENEEA. The DNA of the CDR3 is TGTGCCAGCAGCGTACCCCAGGGTCGACTTCAGTTCTTC. This sequence encodes CASSVPQGRLQFF.

The chain links TRBV4-1 to TRBJ2-7; maybe TRBD1 (6 bases). The germline V and J ends were trimmed by 4 bases and 6 bases, with 13 bases remaining between them. This CDR3 contains 13 residues. Germline loops: CDR1 MGHRA, CDR2 YSYEKL. The CDR3 DNA follows: TGCGCCAGCAGCCCCCAACAGGGTACCGAGCAGTACTTC. Its translation: CASSPQQGTEQYF.

The gene calls are TRBV12-3 or TRBV12-4 and TRBJ2-5; 8 bases match TRBD2. The length of the CDR3 is 12 residues. V dropped 10 bases and J dropped 3; count of bases not matched to a gene: 4. The CDR3 loop is CAIRGGEETQYF. The CDR3 coding sequence is TGTGCCATCCGGGGGGGAGAAGAGACCCAGTACTTC.

V gene TRBV4-2 combines with J gene TRBJ1-4; D is perhaps TRBD1 (6 bases). Trimming stripped 0 bases from V and 5 bases from J, with 13 bases between. The CDR3 sequence is 16 residues long. Germline V gives CDR1 LGHNA, CDR2 YNFKEQ. This CDR3 reads CASSQEGQGLNEKLFF. CDR3 coding DNA: TGTGCCAGCAGCCAAGAAGGGCAGGGGCTAAATGAAAAACTGTTTTTT.

This clonotype was detected only a few times. The chain employs TRBV29-1 and TRBJ1-2, with D possibly matching TRBD1 (5 bases). V dropped 7 bases and J dropped 8 bases, with 14 bases sitting between them. The CDR3 is made up of 11 amino acids. The germline gives CDR1 SQVTM, CDR2 ANQGSEA. The CDR3 nucleotides are TGCAGCGCAAAAGGGGATCCGGGCTACACCTTC. Protein product: CSAKGDPGYTF.

This clonotype was counted many times. This chain uses TRBV7-2 with TRBJ2-7; the D is unclear. Per germline, CDR1 SGHTA and CDR2 FQGNSA. The V end lost 1 base, the J end lost 6 bases, and 13 bases lay between the germline ends. This CDR3 is built from 14 residues. The CDR3 DNA reads TGTGCCAGCAGCTTAGGACGCAGTATTAGCGAGCAGTACTTC. This sequence encodes CASSLGRSISEQYF.

The chain is built from TRBV5-1 and TRBJ2-1, with unresolved D. The closer fit of TRBJ2-7 to the DNA end suggests the J call may be wrong. Per the germline V gene, CDR1 is SGHRS and CDR2 is YFSETQ. The length of the CDR3 is 15 residues. The CDR3 here is CASSYQSSPYNEQYF. CDR3 bases: TGCGCCAGCAGCTATCAGTCAAGCCCCTACAATGAGCAGTACTTC.

This clonotype was seen a handful of times. This rearrangement joins TRBV5-1 to TRBJ2-3; TRBD1 aligns across 9 bases. Trimming took 4 bases from V and 5 from J; bases not matched to a gene: 11. This CDR3 has 16 amino acids. Germline CDR1 reads SGHRS; CDR2 reads YFSETQ. CDR3 protein: CASSRGQGQGKDTQYF. The CDR3 nucleotides read TGCGCCAGCAGCAGGGGACAGGGTCAAGGGAAAGATACGCAGTATTTT.

This clonotype was seen a few times. The chain combines TRBV12-3 or TRBV12-4 with TRBJ1-6; 7 positions match TRBD1. The CDR3 is 16 amino acids. With V trimmed by 1 base and J by 6 bases, 6 bases remained unmatched. CDR3 loop: CASSLGGGGGNSPLHF. The CDR3 DNA is TGTGCCAGCAGTTTAGGGGGAGGGGGCGGTAATTCACCCCTCCACTTT.

The V gene is TRBV2, the J gene TRBJ2-5; possible D gene TRBD2, 6 bases. Germline CDR1 is SNHLY and CDR2 is FYNNEI. V was pared by 7 bases and J by 3 bases, with 6 bases between. This CDR3 is built from 11 residues. DNA for the CDR3: TGTGCCAGCAAGCGGGAAGAGACCCAGTACTTC. Its translation: CASKREETQYF. Drawing the rest from reference TRBV2 and TRBJ2-5, the complete variable domain is EPEVTQTPSHQVTQMGQEVILRCVPISNHLYFYWYRQILGQKVEFLVSFYNNEISEKSEIFDDQFSVERPDGSNFTLKIRSTKLEDSAMYFCASKREETQYFGPGTRLLVL.

The rearrangement joins TRBV20-1 to TRBJ2-4, with D possibly being TRBD2 (6 bases). The germline CDR1 and CDR2 sequences are DFQATT and SNEGSKA (reference sequence). The V gene lost 1 base and the J gene lost 6 bases, with 13 bases spanning the gap. This CDR3 is 14 amino acids long. CDR3 amino acids: CSARARLGGNIQYF. CDR3 nucleotide sequence: TGCAGTGCTAGAGCCCGACTGGGGGGAAACATTCAGTACTTC.